These 25 T cell receptor beta chains came from one sample sequenced in a study of T cells in Graves' hyperthyroidism and ophthalmopathy. Regions amplified from RNA transcripts were the TCR beta CDR3 regions. The primer set for the first-round RT-PCR of the TCR CDR3 was HTBI. TCRdb itself ran the multiplex PCR reads through MiXCR, one entry per CDR3 protein. The sample carries about 580,000 distinct CDR3 sequences, just over 45% recorded once. Sequences were obtained from peripheral blood or thyroid tissue (not recorded which). All receptors come from a woman between 18 and 29 years old with Graves' hyperthyroidism.

The chain uses TRBV12-3 or TRBV12-4 and TRBJ2-1, with 7 positions matching TRBD1. The CDR3 length is 14 residues. V was clipped by 3 bases and J by 5 bases; unmatched bases: 4. This CDR3 is CASSFRGQHNEQFF. The CDR3 nucleotides are TGTGCCAGCAGTTTTAGGGGGCAACACAATGAGCAGTTCTTC.

The chain links TRBV7-2 to TRBJ1-1; no firm D call. V was pared by 11 bases and J by 8 bases, with 6 bases between. In germline, CDR1 is SGHTA, CDR2 FQGNSA. There are 8 residues in the CDR3. The CDR3 spells CALTEAFF. Here the CDR3 DNA reads TGTGCCCTTACCGAAGCTTTCTTT.

This clonotype turned up a few times. The V and J genes are TRBV18 and TRBJ2-5; D uncertain. The CDR3 has 14 residues. The V end was cut by 1 base, the J end by 5 bases, with 11 bases between. Germline CDR1 is KGHSH and CDR2 is LQKENI. CDR3 residues: CASSPRAPGETQYF. The CDR3 DNA is TGTGCCAGCTCACCACGGGCTCCTGGGGAGACCCAGTACTTC.

The chain combines TRBV20-1 with TRBJ2-7, with TRBD2 matching 7 bases. The germline CDR1 and CDR2 sequences are DFQATT and SNEGSKA (reference sequence). J was trimmed by 3 bases and V by 5 bases; bases with no gene match: 10. This CDR3 is built from 14 residues. The chain's CDR3 is CSALRAGTFYEQYF. The CDR3 DNA reads as TGCAGTGCTCTCCGAGCGGGAACTTTCTACGAGCAGTACTTC.

This chain joins TRBV24-1 and TRBJ1-2, with 8 bases identical to TRBD1. This CDR3 is built from 15 residues. V lost 6 bases and J lost 0; bases outside the gene matches: 5. Germline V CDR1 and CDR2: KGHDR, SFDVKD. CDR3 in amino acids: CATSLQGETNYGYTF. The CDR3 region has the DNA TGTGCCACCAGTTTACAGGGGGAGACTAACTATGGCTACACCTTC.

In this sample, this clonotype turned up a few times. The rearrangement joins TRBV24-1 to TRBJ2-1, with a tentative D call TRBD1 (5 bases). Between the trimmed V and J ends, which lost 0 bases and 4 bases, there was a span of 12 bases. Germline V lookup: CDR1 KGHDR, CDR2 SFDVKD. The CDR3 runs 16 residues. The CDR3 here is CATSDLARGPYNEQFF. CDR3 bases: TGTGCCACCAGTGATTTGGCAAGGGGTCCGTACAATGAGCAGTTCTTC.

On this clonotype: A much larger clone lies a single base off, so this may be a read error. In DNA form, the CDR3 reads TGTGCCGGCAGCCAAGAAGGTCCCTCTGGGGCCAACGTCCTGACTTTC. Amino acids: CAGSQEGPSGANVLTF. The genes are TRBV4-2 and TRBJ2-6; the D is unclear. The CDR3 is 16 residues long. Germline V gives CDR1 LGHNA, CDR2 YNFKEQ.

In this sample, this clonotype turned up many times. The rearrangement links TRBV14 to TRBJ1-3, with D unclear. Trimming stripped 2 bases from V and 0 bases from J, with 5 bases between. CDR3 length: 14 amino acids. Germline values: CDR1 SGHDN, CDR2 FVKESK. CDR3 residues: CASSQYNSGNTIYF. CDR3 DNA: TGTGCCAGCAGCCAATACAACTCTGGAAACACCATATATTTT.

The chain carries TRBV4-2 and TRBJ2-2, with TRBD2 matching 7 bases. CDR1 LGHNA and CDR2 YNFKEQ come from the germline V gene. The V and J ends lost 4 bases and 7 bases, in that order; junction bases with no gene match: 12. This CDR3 spans 16 amino acids. The CDR3 coding sequence is TGTGCCAGCAGCCCCCGAGAGGGAGGGGTTGACGGGGAGCTGTTTTTT. Amino acid sequence: CASSPREGGVDGELFF.

A note on this clonotype: It is unclear where the CDR3 begins or ends on the DNA, so no DNA is shown, and the CDR3 is as TCRdb lists it. The chain joins TRBV7-3 to TRBJ1-1; TRBD1, the table's D call, was not compared with the DNA. The length of the CDR3 is 20 amino acids, counting both ends. From germline, CDR1 is SGHTA and CDR2 FQGTGA. The CDR3 sequence is CASSFYICSADLQGDTEAFF.

This clonotype occurred many times. The DNA of the CDR3 is TGCGCCAGCAGCCAATTGGGGGGGAACACTGAAGCTTTCTTT. This sequence encodes CASSQLGGNTEAFF. The chain combines TRBV4-3 with TRBJ1-1; tentative D call: TRBD1 (5 bases). CDR3 length: 14 amino acids. From germline, CDR1 is LGHNA and CDR2 YSLEER. V shed 2 bases and J shed 1 base, with 8 bases lying between them.

This clonotype has at least ten counts. V and J are TRBV4-1 and TRBJ2-7; a possible D gene is TRBD2 (5 bases). From germline, CDR1 is MGHRA and CDR2 YSYEKL. V was pared by 8 bases and J by 2 bases, with 19 bases between. The CDR3 is 15 residues long. The CDR3 DNA is TGCGCCAGCCAGATTCGTGGAGACGGGGCCTACGAGCAGTACTTC. Protein sequence: CASQIRGDGAYEQYF.

In its sample, this clonotype was seen many times. This chain uses TRBV15 with TRBJ1-1, with D hard to call. This CDR3 region has 13 residues. The V end was cut by 5 bases, the J end by 3 bases, with 10 bases between. Germline V CDR1 and CDR2: LNHNV, YYDKDF (reference sequence). The DNA of the CDR3 is TGTGCCACCAGCCCCGGGGTGGACACTGAAGCTTTCTTT. Translated: CATSPGVDTEAFF.

Ten or more counts support this clonotype. CDR3 residues: CASSGYRGGTEAFF. The CDR3 DNA sequence: TGTGCCAGCAGTGGGTACAGGGGAGGCACTGAAGCTTTCTTT. This rearrangement joins TRBV25-1 to TRBJ1-1, with 7 bases identical to TRBD1. The CDR3 extends over 14 amino acids. Germline assignment: CDR1 MGHDK and CDR2 SYGVNS. Germline trimming cut 4 bases from V and 4 bases from J; bases unmatched to any gene: 6.

This clonotype was observed at least ten times. The CDR3 DNA follows: TGTGCCAGCAGCTTGCCGGACCAAGAGACCCAGTACTTC. Its protein product is CASSLPDQETQYF. The chain links TRBV5-4 to TRBJ2-5, with D unresolved. V dropped 1 base and J dropped 0 bases, with 4 bases sitting between them. The CDR3 has 13 amino acids. Germline values: CDR1 SGHNT, CDR2 YYREEE (reference sequence).

The chain carries TRBV9 and TRBJ1-6; 7 bases map to TRBD1. This CDR3 comprises 13 residues. Trimming cost V 4 bases and J 13 bases; bases outside gene matches: 8. Per germline, CDR1 SGDLS and CDR2 YYNGEE. DNA for the CDR3: TGTGCCAGCAGCCCAGGAGGGGGCATCCCCCTCCACTTT. It encodes CASSPGGGIPLHF.

This clonotype was observed a handful of times. This sequence joins TRBV18 and TRBJ2-7; no reliable D call. Trimming left V 6 bases short and J 3 bases short, with 18 bases between. This CDR3 spans 15 amino acids. In germline, CDR1 is KGHSH, CDR2 LQKENI. CDR3 residues: CASSPKTDGFYEQYF. The CDR3 DNA reads as TGTGCCAGCTCTCCCAAGACGGACGGATTCTACGAGCAGTACTTC.

This clonotype was found many times. The V gene is TRBV6-5, the J gene TRBJ2-7; TRBD2 aligns across 10 bases. The CDR3 length is 15 residues. Germline assignment: CDR1 MNHEY and CDR2 SVGAGI. Germline trimming cut 6 bases from V and 2 bases from J; bases unmatched to any gene: 7. CDR3: CASRSPLAGTYEQYF. The CDR3 DNA reads TGTGCCAGCAGATCCCCACTAGCGGGGACCTACGAGCAGTACTTC.

This clonotype came up once. This may be a read error: a much more frequent sequence differs by one nucleotide. The chain carries TRBV12-3 or TRBV12-4 and TRBJ2-7; D not resolved. Deletions cut 7 bases from V and 6 bases from J, with 22 bases between. The CDR3 is 15 amino acids. The CDR3 region has the DNA TGTGCCAGCACCCTCACCGATGACCCGTTACTCGAGCAGTACTTC. The encoded protein is CASTLTDDPLLEQYF.

The V call is TRBV7-6, the J call TRBJ2-5; D may be TRBD1 (5 bases). Deletions cut 6 bases from V and 4 bases from J, with 18 bases between. The germline V gene encodes CDR1 SGHVS and CDR2 FNYEAQ. The CDR3 is 15 amino acids. CDR3 DNA: TGTGCCAGCAGTCCCAGGACACGAGACCCAGAGACCCAGTACTTC. As protein: CASSPRTRDPETQYF.

This chain uses TRBV10-3 with TRBJ2-5; 11 bases agree with TRBD2. CDR1 and CDR2 (germline): ENHRY, SYGVKD. J was trimmed by 1 base and V by 3 bases; bases with no gene match: 1. This CDR3 contains 15 residues. CDR3 amino acids: CAISDGTSGQETQYF. For the CDR3, the DNA is TGTGCCATCAGTGATGGGACTAGCGGCCAAGAGACCCAGTACTTC.

The sample holds many counts of this clonotype. The chain joins TRBV15 to TRBJ1-1; no definite D call. The CDR3 sequence is 15 residues long. CDR1 is LNHNV and CDR2 is YYDKDF in the germline V gene (reference sequence). The V gene lost 0 bases and the J gene lost 7 bases, with 15 bases spanning the gap. This CDR3 reads CATSRDLDIGFEAFF. The CDR3 nucleotides are TGTGCCACCAGCAGAGATTTAGACATTGGGTTTGAAGCTTTCTTT. The entire variable domain, with the rest obtained from reference TRBV15 and TRBJ1-1, is as follows: DAMVIQNPRYQVTQFGKPVTLSCSQTLNHNVMYWYQQKSSQAPKLLFHYYDKDFNNEADTPDNFQSRRPNTSFCFLDIRSPGLGDTAMYLCATSRDLDIGFEAFFGQGTRLTVV.

Many counts were recorded for this clonotype. J is TRBJ1-5 and V is TRBV7-9, with 10 bases fitting TRBD1. CDR1 SEHNR and CDR2 FQNEAQ come from the germline V gene (reference sequence). V lost 6 bases and J lost 1; bases outside the gene matches: 3. The CDR3 runs 15 residues. CDR3 residues: CASSLGQGSNQPQHF. In nucleotides, the CDR3 is TGTGCCAGCAGTTTGGGACAGGGGAGCAATCAGCCCCAGCATTTT. Full variable domain (remainder filled in from reference TRBV7-9 and TRBJ1-5): DTGVSQNPRHKITKRGQNVTFRCDPISEHNRLYWYRQTLGQGPEFLTYFQNEAQLEKSRLLSDRFSAERPKGSFSTLEIQRTEQGDSAMYLCASSLGQGSNQPQHFGDGTRLSIL.

This clonotype is a singleton in its sample. The CDR3 end shows no conserved phenylalanine or tryptophan, and so a read error is likely. No DNA is shown, since the ends of the CDR3 on it are uncertain; the CDR3 is the one TCRdb lists. This chain links TRBV10-3 with TRBJ2-6; the table's D call, TRBD1, has no DNA check behind it. Germline assignment: CDR1 ENHRY and CDR2 SYGVKD. The CDR3 is made up of 8 amino acids, end residues included. The CDR3 here is CATGQGPT.

This clonotype was counted once. This could be a read error, since a much larger clone is one nucleotide away. This CDR3 fails to terminate in the conserved phenylalanine or tryptophan, so it likely reflects a read error. The V call is TRBV7-2, the J call TRBJ2-7; tentative D call: TRBD2 (6 bases). CDR1 is SGHTA, CDR2 FQGNSA, per germline. The CDR3 totals 17 residues. V was shortened by 1 base and J by 0 bases, with 16 bases between the two germline ends. CDR3 region: CASSLDGPGSSSYEQYL. Written as DNA, the CDR3 is TGTGCCAGCAGCTTAGACGGGCCCGGGAGTTCCTCCTACGAGCAGTACCTC.